This T cell receptor (beta chain) emerged from a study of T-cell reconstitution after alpha-beta-depleted transplantation in children. In this sample, this clonotype turned up many times. Germline trimming cut 3 bases from V and 7 bases from J; bases unmatched to any gene: 6. There are 13 residues in the CDR3. Per the germline V gene, CDR1 is SQVTM and CDR2 is ANQGSEA. Unique molecular identifiers were used to barcode this TCRbeta library. TCRdb processed the PCR reads anew with MiXCR; each CDR3 protein has one entry. This table has roughly 590,000 distinct CDR3 sequences, over 15% appearing once. The genes are TRBV29-1 and TRBJ2-1, with 7 positions matching TRBD2. The sample here was PBMCs from the stem cell graft donor, taken from the stem cell graft. This TCR came from a human donor who donated a stem cell graft to a child with acute myeloid leukemia. The CDR3, as DNA: TGCAGCGTTGACTTCTTCGGGGGGAATGAGCAGTTCTTC. Its protein is CSVDFFGGNEQFF.